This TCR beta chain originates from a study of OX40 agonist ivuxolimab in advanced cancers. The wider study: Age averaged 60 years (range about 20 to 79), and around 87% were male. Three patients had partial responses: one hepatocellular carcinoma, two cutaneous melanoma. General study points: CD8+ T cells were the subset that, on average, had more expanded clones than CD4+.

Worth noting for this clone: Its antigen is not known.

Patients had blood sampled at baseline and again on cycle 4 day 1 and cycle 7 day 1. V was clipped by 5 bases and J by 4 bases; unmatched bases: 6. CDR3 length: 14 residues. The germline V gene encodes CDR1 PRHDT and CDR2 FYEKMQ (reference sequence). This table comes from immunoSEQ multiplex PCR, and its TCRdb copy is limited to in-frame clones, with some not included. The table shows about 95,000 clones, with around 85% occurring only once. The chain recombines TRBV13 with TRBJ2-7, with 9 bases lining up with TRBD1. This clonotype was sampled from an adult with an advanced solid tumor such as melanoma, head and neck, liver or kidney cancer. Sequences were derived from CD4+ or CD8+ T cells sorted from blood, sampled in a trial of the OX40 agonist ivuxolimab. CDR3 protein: CASSRQGDLYEQYF. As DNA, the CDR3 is TGTGCCAGCAGCCGACAGGGGGACCTTTACGAGCAGTACTTC. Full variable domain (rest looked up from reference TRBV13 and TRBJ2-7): AAGVIQSPRHLIKEKRETATLKCYPIPRHDTVYWYQQGPGQDPQFLISFYEKMQSDKGSIPDRFSAQQFSDYHSELNMSSLELGDSALYFCASSRQGDLYEQYFGPGTRLTVT.